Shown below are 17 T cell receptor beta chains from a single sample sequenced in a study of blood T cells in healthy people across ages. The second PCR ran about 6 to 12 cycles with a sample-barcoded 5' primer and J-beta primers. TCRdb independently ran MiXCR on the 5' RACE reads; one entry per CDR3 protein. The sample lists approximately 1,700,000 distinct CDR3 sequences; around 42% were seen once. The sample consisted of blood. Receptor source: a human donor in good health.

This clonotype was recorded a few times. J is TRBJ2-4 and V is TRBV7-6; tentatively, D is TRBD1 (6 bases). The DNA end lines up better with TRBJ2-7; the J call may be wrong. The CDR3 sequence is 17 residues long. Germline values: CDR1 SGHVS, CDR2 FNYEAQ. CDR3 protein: CASSLTPGTLDLYEQYF. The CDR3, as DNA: TGTGCCAGCAGCTTAACCCCCGGGACACTGGATTTATACGAGCAGTACTTC.

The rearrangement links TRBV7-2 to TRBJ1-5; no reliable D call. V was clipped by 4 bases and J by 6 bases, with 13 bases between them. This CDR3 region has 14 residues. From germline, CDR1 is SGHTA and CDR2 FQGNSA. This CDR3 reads CASSSVIMGQPQHF. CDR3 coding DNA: TGTGCCAGCAGCTCCGTAATTATGGGTCAGCCCCAGCATTTT.

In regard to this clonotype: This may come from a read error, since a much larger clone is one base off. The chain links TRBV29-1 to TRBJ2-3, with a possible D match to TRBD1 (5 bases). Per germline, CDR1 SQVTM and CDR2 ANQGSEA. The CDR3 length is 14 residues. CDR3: CSVDRSRSTGTQYF. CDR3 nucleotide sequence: TGCAGCGTTGATAGATCCAGAAGCACAGGTACGCAGTATTTT.

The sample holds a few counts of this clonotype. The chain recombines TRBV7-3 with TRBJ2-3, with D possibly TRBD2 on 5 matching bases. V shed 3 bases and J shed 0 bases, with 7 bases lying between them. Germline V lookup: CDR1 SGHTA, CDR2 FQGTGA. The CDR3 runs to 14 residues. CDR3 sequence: CASSFRTSTDTQYF. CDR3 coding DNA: TGTGCCAGCAGCTTTCGGACTAGCACAGATACGCAGTATTTT. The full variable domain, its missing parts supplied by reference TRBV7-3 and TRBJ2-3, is GAGVSQTPSNKVTEKGKYVELRCDPISGHTALYWYRQSLGQGPEFLIYFQGTGAADDSGLPNDRFFAVRPEGSVSTLKIQRTERGDSAVYLCASSFRTSTDTQYFGPGTRLTVL.

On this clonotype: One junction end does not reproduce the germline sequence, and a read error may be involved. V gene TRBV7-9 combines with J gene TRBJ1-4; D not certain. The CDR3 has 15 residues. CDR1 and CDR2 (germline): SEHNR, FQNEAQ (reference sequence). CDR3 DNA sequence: TGTGCCAACAGCTTATATGACGGGTATAATGAAAAACTGTTTTTT. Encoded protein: CANSLYDGYNEKLFF.

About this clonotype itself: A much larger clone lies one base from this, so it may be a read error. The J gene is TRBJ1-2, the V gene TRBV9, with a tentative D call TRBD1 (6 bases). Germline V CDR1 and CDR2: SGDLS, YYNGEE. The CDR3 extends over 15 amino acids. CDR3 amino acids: CASSVAQTGYYGCTF. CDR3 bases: TGTGCCAGCAGCGTAGCTCAAACAGGGTACTATGGCTGCACCTTC. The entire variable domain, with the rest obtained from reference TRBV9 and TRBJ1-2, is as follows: DSGVTQTPKHLITATGQRVTLRCSPRSGDLSVYWYQQSLDQGLQFLIQYYNGEERAKGNILERFSAQQFPDLHSELNLSSLELGDSALYFCASSVAQTGYYGCTFGSGTRLTVV.

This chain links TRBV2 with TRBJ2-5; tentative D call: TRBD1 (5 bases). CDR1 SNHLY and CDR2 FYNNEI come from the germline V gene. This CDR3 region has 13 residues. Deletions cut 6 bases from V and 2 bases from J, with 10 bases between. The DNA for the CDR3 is TGTGCCAGCAGATCACAGGTGCAAGAGACCCAGTACTTC. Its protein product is CASRSQVQETQYF. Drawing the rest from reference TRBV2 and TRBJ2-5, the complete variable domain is EPEVTQTPSHQVTQMGQEVILRCVPISNHLYFYWYRQILGQKVEFLVSFYNNEISEKSEIFDDQFSVERPDGSNFTLKIRSTKLEDSAMYFCASRSQVQETQYFGPGTRLLVL.

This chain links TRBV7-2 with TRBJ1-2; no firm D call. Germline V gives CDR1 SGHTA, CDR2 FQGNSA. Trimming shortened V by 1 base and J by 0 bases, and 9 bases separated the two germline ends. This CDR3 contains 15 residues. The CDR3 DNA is TGTGCCAGCAGCTTAGTAGGCTTTCCTAACTATGGCTACACCTTC. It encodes CASSLVGFPNYGYTF.

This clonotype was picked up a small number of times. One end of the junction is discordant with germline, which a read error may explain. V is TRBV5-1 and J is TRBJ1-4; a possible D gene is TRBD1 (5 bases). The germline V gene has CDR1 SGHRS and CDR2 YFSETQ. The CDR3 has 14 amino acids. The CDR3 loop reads CASSPRGLGEKLFF. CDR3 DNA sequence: TGTGCCAGCAGCCCACGGGGGTTAGGCGAAAAACTGTTTTTT.

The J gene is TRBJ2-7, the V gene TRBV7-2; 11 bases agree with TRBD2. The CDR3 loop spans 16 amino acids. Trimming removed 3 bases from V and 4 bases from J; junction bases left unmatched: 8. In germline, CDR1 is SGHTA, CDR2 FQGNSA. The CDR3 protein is CASSLVSGGAAYEQYF. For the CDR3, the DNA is TGTGCCAGCAGCTTGGTTAGCGGGGGGGCGGCATACGAGCAGTACTTC. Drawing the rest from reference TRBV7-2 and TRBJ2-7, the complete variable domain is GAGVSQSPSNKVTEKGKDVELRCDPISGHTALYWYRQSLGQGLEFLIYFQGNSAPDKSGLPSDRFSAERTGGSVSTLTIQRTQQEDSAVYLCASSLVSGGAAYEQYFGPGTRLTVT.

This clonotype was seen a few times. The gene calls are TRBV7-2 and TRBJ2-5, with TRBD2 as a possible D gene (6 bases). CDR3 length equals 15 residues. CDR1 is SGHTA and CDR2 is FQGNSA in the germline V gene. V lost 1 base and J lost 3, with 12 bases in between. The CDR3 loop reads CASSLVGSGEETQYF. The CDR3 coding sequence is TGTGCCAGCAGCTTAGTGGGGTCGGGGGAAGAGACCCAGTACTTC. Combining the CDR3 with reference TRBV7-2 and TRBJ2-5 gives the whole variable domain GAGVSQSPSNKVTEKGKDVELRCDPISGHTALYWYRQSLGQGLEFLIYFQGNSAPDKSGLPSDRFSAERTGGSVSTLTIQRTQQEDSAVYLCASSLVGSGEETQYFGPGTRLLVL.

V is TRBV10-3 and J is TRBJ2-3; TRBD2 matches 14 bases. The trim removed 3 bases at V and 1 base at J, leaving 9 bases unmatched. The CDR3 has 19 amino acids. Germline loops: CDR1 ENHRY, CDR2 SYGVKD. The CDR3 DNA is TGTGCCATCAGTGACCGGACTAGCGGGGGGATAGGAGGCACAGATACGCAGTATTTT. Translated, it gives CAISDRTSGGIGGTDTQYF.

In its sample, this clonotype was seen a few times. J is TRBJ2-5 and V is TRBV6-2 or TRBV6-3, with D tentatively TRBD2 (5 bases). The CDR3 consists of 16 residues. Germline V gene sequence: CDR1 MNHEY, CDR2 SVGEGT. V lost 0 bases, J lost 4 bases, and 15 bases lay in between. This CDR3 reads CASSYSLAIGRETQYF. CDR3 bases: TGTGCCAGCAGTTACTCCCTAGCAATTGGAAGAGAGACCCAGTACTTC.

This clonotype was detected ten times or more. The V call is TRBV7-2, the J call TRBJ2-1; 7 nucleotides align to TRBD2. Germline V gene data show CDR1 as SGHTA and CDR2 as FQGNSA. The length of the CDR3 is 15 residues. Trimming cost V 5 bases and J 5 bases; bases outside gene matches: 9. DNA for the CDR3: TGTGCCAGCAGCCCCCGGGACTACGGGGACAATGAGCAGTTCTTC. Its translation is CASSPRDYGDNEQFF.

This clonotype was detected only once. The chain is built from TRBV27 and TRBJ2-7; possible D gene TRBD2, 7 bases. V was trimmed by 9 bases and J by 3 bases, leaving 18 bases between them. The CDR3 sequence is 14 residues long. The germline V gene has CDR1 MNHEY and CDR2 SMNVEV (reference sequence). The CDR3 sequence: CASQGNGGYYEQYF. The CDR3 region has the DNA TGTGCCAGTCAGGGGAACGGGGGGTACTACGAGCAGTACTTC.

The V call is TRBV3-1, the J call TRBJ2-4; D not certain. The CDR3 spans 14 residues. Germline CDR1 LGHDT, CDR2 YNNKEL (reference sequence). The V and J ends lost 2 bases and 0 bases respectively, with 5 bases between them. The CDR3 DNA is TGTGCCAGCAGCCAAATATTAGCCAAAAACATTCAGTACTTC. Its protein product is CASSQILAKNIQYF. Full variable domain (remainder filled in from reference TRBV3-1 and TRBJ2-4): DTAVSQTPKYLVTQMGNDKSIKCEQNLGHDTMYWYKQDSKKFLKIMFSYNNKELIINETVPNRFSPKSPDKAHLNLHINSLELGDSAVYFCASSQILAKNIQYFGAGTRLSVL.

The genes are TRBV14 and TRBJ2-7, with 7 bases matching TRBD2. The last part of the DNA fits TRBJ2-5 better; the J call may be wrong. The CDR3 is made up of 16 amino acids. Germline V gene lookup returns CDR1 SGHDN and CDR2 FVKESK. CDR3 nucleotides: TGTGCCAGCAGCCAAGAGACTAGCTGGGTCGGCGAGACCCAGTACTTC. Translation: CASSQETSWVGETQYF.